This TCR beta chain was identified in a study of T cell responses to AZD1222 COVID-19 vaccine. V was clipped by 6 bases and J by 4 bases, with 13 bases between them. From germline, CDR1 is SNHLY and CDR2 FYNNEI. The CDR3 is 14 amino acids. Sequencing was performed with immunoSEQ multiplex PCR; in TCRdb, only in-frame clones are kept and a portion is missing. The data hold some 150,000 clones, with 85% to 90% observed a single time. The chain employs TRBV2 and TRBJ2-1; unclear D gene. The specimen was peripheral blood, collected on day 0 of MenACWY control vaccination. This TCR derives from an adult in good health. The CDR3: CASRDDWGYNEQFF. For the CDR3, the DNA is TGTGCCAGCAGGGACGACTGGGGTTACAATGAGCAGTTCTTC. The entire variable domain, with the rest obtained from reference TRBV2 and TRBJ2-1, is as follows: EPEVTQTPSHQVTQMGQEVILRCVPISNHLYFYWYRQILGQKVEFLVSFYNNEISEKSEIFDDQFSVERPDGSNFTLKIRSTKLEDSAMYFCASRDDWGYNEQFFGPGTRLTVL.